The rows below give T cell receptor beta chains drawn from one sample of a study of blood T cell repertoires in COVID-19. Libraries were prepared by immunoSEQ multiplex PCR; TCRdb keeps only in-frame clonotypes and omits some of them. The data contain about 200,000 clones, 80% of them seen just once; the ten biggest clones take up roughly 13%. Source material: peripheral blood. The source of these receptors is a human donor in a cohort sampled during active COVID-19. Each CDR3 is given with its conserved first and last residue. The order of the fields is CDR3 protein, CDR3 DNA, clone size, J gene, V gene, D gene. D genes are given only for firm matches. Expanded clones get a size class; other rows say once, few or many, or leave the size out.

CDR3: CASSPFRDTEAFF; DNA: TGTGCCAGCAGTCCCTTTCGGGACACTGAAGCTTTCTTT; size: -; J: TRBJ1-1; V: TRBV6-2/TRBV6-3; D: -
CDR3: CATSDPPASGRGKETQYF; DNA: TGTGCCACCAGTGATCCCCCTGCTAGCGGGAGAGGAAAAGAGACCCAGTACTTC; size: few; J: TRBJ2-5; V: TRBV24-1; D: TRBD2
CDR3: CASSLQRGGTTDTQYF; DNA: TGTGCCAGCAGCTTGCAGCGGGGGGGCACCACAGATACGCAGTATTTT; size: -; J: TRBJ2-3; V: TRBV5-4; D: TRBD2
CDR3: CATSREAGNYGYTF; DNA: TGTGCCACCAGCAGAGAGGCAGGGAACTATGGCTACACCTTC; size: -; J: TRBJ1-2; V: TRBV15; D: -
CDR3: CAISPSGRGAYEQYF; DNA: TGTGCCATCAGTCCCAGCGGGAGAGGGGCCTACGAGCAGTACTTC; size: -; J: TRBJ2-7; V: TRBV10-3; D: TRBD2
CDR3: CASSLVSANYGYTF; DNA: TGTGCCAGCAGCTTAGTTTCAGCGAACTATGGCTACACCTTC; size: -; J: TRBJ1-2; V: TRBV7-2; D: -
CDR3: CASSIMTGNEQFF; DNA: TGCGCCAGCAGCATCATGACGGGTAATGAGCAGTTCTTC; size: -; J: TRBJ2-1; V: TRBV5-1; D: -
CDR3: CASSPYRGLDTEAFF; DNA: TGTGCCAGCAGCCCCTACAGGGGGCTGGACACTGAAGCTTTCTTT; size: once; J: TRBJ1-1; V: TRBV14; D: TRBD1
CDR3: CASSQQTGNNEKLFF; DNA: TGCGCCAGCAGCCAACAGACAGGAAATAATGAAAAACTGTTTTTT; size: -; J: TRBJ1-4; V: TRBV4-3; D: -
CDR3: CASTLPGDTEAFF; DNA: TGTGCCAGCACCCTCCCAGGGGACACTGAAGCTTTCTTT; size: -; J: TRBJ1-1; V: TRBV5-4; D: -
CDR3: CASSIDGLSSYEQYF; DNA: TGTGCCAGTAGTATAGATGGGCTGTCTTCCTACGAGCAGTACTTC; size: -; J: TRBJ2-7; V: TRBV19; D: -
CDR3: CASSLGTRRETQYF; DNA: TGTGCCAGCAGTCTCGGGACTAGGAGGGAGACCCAGTACTTC; size: -; J: TRBJ2-5; V: TRBV3-1/TRBV3-2; D: TRBD2
CDR3: CASIGLAGNTGELFF; DNA: TGTGCCAGTATTGGACTAGCGGGGAACACCGGGGAGCTGTTTTTT; size: -; J: TRBJ2-2; V: TRBV19; D: TRBD2
CDR3: CASSPVSYNSPLHF; DNA: TGTGCCAGCAGTCCAGTATCCTATAATTCACCCCTCCACTTT; size: -; J: TRBJ1-6; V: TRBV2; D: -
CDR3: CASSTRTGEVTQYF; DNA: TGCGCCAGCAGCACCCGGACAGGGGAAGTGACCCAGTACTTC; size: -; J: TRBJ2-5; V: TRBV4-1; D: TRBD1
CDR3: CASKTIGRGRNTGELFF; DNA: TGCGCCAGCAAAACAATTGGGCGGGGTAGAAACACCGGGGAGCTGTTTTTT; size: -; J: TRBJ2-2; V: TRBV4-1; D: -
CDR3: CAISDPGLAGGSSYEQYF; DNA: TGTGCCATCAGTGACCCGGGACTAGCGGGGGGATCCTCCTACGAGCAGTACTTC; size: -; J: TRBJ2-7; V: TRBV10-3; D: TRBD2
CDR3: CASSVVRGNEQFF; DNA: TGTGCCAGCAGTGTAGTGCGGGGTAATGAGCAGTTCTTC; size: -; J: TRBJ2-1; V: TRBV6-4; D: -
CDR3: CASSHRGQGGLPNNEQFF; DNA: TGTGCCAGCAGCCACAGGGGGCAGGGCGGACTACCAAACAATGAGCAGTTCTTC; size: -; J: TRBJ2-1; V: TRBV7-2; D: TRBD1
CDR3: CASSHPPGPPREKLFF; DNA: TGTGCCAGCAGCCACCCCCCGGGTCCGCCGCGGGAAAAACTGTTTTTT; size: -; J: TRBJ1-4; V: TRBV5-8; D: -
CDR3: CASSLRSSGGLSSYEQYF; DNA: TGTGCCAGCAGCTTGCGGTCTAGCGGGGGTCTAAGCTCCTACGAGCAGTACTTC; size: -; J: TRBJ2-7; V: TRBV5-5; D: TRBD2
CDR3: CASSFSSGPYEQYF; DNA: TGTGCCAGCAGCTTCAGTAGCGGACCCTACGAGCAGTACTTC; size: -; J: TRBJ2-7; V: TRBV7-9; D: -
CDR3: CASSTPSTGPPGGYTF; DNA: TGTGCCAGTAGTACCCCGTCGACAGGCCCGCCGGGTGGCTACACCTTC; size: -; J: TRBJ1-2; V: TRBV19; D: -
CDR3: CASSLAGSTYETQYF; DNA: TGCGCCAGCAGCTTGGCCGGGTCTACCTATGAGACCCAGTACTTC; size: -; J: TRBJ2-5; V: TRBV5-1; D: -
CDR3: CASSLERGTQYF; DNA: TGTGCCAGCAGCTTAGAGCGGGGGACGCAGTATTTT; size: -; J: TRBJ2-3; V: TRBV5-4; D: TRBD2
CDR3: CASRRASSGLSSGNTIYF; DNA: TGTGCCAGCCGCAGAGCAAGTTCGGGGTTATCCTCTGGAAACACCATATATTTT; size: -; J: TRBJ1-3; V: TRBV3-1/TRBV3-2; D: -
CDR3: CASSVGTVGQETQYF; DNA: TGTGCCAGCAGCGTTGGGACAGTCGGCCAAGAGACCCAGTACTTC; size: many; J: TRBJ2-5; V: TRBV9; D: TRBD1
CDR3: CASSRTGPGTEAFF; DNA: TGTGCCAGCAGCCGGACAGGGCCGGGGACTGAAGCTTTCTTT; size: few; J: TRBJ1-1; V: TRBV5-6; D: TRBD1
CDR3: CASSLLGRGDQPQHF; DNA: TGTGCCAGCAGCTTACTCGGACGGGGGGATCAGCCCCAGCATTTT; size: few; J: TRBJ1-5; V: TRBV7-8; D: -
CDR3: CASRGGDGNTEAFF; DNA: TGTGCCAGCCGTGGGGGCGACGGGAACACTGAAGCTTTCTTT; size: -; J: TRBJ1-1; V: TRBV25-1; D: -
CDR3: CASGQGARTEAFF; DNA: TGTGCCAGCGGGCAGGGGGCGCGAACTGAAGCTTTCTTT; size: once; J: TRBJ1-1; V: TRBV7-2; D: TRBD1
CDR3: CASSWDRGNEQYF; DNA: TGTGCCAGCAGTTGGGACAGGGGGAACGAGCAGTACTTC; size: -; J: TRBJ2-7; V: TRBV28; D: TRBD1
CDR3: CASSGGVEETQYF; DNA: TGTGCCAGCAGCGGAGGGGTGGAAGAGACCCAGTACTTC; size: -; J: TRBJ2-5; V: TRBV6-5; D: -
CDR3: CASSLRGGTTEAFF; DNA: TGTGCCAGCAGTTTAAGGGGAGGGACCACTGAAGCTTTCTTT; size: -; J: TRBJ1-1; V: TRBV28; D: -
CDR3: CASSLEARGNTIYF; DNA: TGCGCCAGCAGCTTGGAGGCTAGGGGAAACACCATATATTTT; size: -; J: TRBJ1-3; V: TRBV5-1; D: -
CDR3: CASSSRQGGTEAFF; DNA: TGTGCCAGCAGTTCCCGACAGGGGGGCACTGAAGCTTTCTTT; size: -; J: TRBJ1-1; V: TRBV27; D: TRBD1
CDR3: CASSLGRDRGSRQPQHF; DNA: TGTGCCAGCAGCTTAGGCCGGGACAGGGGATCTCGTCAGCCCCAGCATTTT; size: -; J: TRBJ1-5; V: TRBV7-2; D: TRBD1
CDR3: CASTDPGTGVGGYTF; DNA: TGTGCCAGTACCGACCCCGGGACAGGGGTTGGTGGCTACACCTTC; size: -; J: TRBJ1-2; V: TRBV19; D: TRBD1
CDR3: CASSPVNEQFF; DNA: TGTGCCAGCAGCCCCGTAAATGAGCAGTTCTTC; size: -; J: TRBJ2-1; V: TRBV7-9; D: -
CDR3: CASSEWLAVNQETQYF; DNA: TGTGCCAGCAGTGAGTGGCTAGCTGTGAACCAAGAGACCCAGTACTTC; size: -; J: TRBJ2-5; V: TRBV6-1; D: -
CDR3: CASSYLSTGYEQYF; DNA: TGCGCCAGCAGCTACCTATCGACGGGCTACGAGCAGTACTTC; size: -; J: TRBJ2-7; V: TRBV5-1; D: -
CDR3: CASSSEPGSSYEQYF; DNA: TGTGCCAGCAGCTCCGAACCGGGGAGCTCCTACGAGCAGTACTTC; size: -; J: TRBJ2-7; V: TRBV6-5; D: -
CDR3: CASSQAGLAGAGELFF; DNA: TGCGCCAGCAGCCAAGCTGGACTAGCGGGGGCCGGGGAGCTGTTTTTT; size: -; J: TRBJ2-2; V: TRBV4-1; D: TRBD2
CDR3: CASTRDGSSGNTIYF; DNA: TGTGCCAGTACCCGGGACGGGAGCTCTGGAAACACCATATATTTT; size: -; J: TRBJ1-3; V: TRBV19; D: -
CDR3: CASSLEVGSLHF; DNA: TGTGCCAGCAGTTTAGAGGTCGGGTCCCTCCACTTT; size: -; J: TRBJ1-6; V: TRBV12-3/TRBV12-4; D: -
CDR3: CASSLVGGAYGYTF; DNA: TGTGCCAGCAGCTTGGTAGGGGGCGCCTATGGCTACACCTTC; size: many; J: TRBJ1-2; V: TRBV5-4; D: TRBD1
CDR3: CASRVVGQPYNEQFF; DNA: TGTGCCAGCAGGGTCGTGGGACAGCCCTACAATGAGCAGTTCTTC; size: -; J: TRBJ2-1; V: TRBV6-5; D: TRBD1
CDR3: CASSAGGNQPQHF; DNA: TGTGCCAGCAGCGCGGGGGGGAATCAGCCCCAGCATTTT; size: -; J: TRBJ1-5; V: TRBV9; D: -
CDR3: CASSTGGTQYF; DNA: TGTGCCAGCAGTACGGGGGGGACCCAGTACTTC; size: -; J: TRBJ2-5; V: TRBV6-2/TRBV6-3; D: TRBD2
CDR3: CASSIEVAGSQHYGYTF; DNA: TGTGCCAGTAGTATAGAGGTCGCGGGGTCCCAACACTATGGCTACACCTTC; size: -; J: TRBJ1-2; V: TRBV19; D: -
CDR3: CASSLQGNYNEQFF; DNA: TGTGCCAGCAGCCTCCAGGGGAACTACAATGAGCAGTTCTTC; size: -; J: TRBJ2-1; V: TRBV5-6; D: -
CDR3: CASNTLQQGNIQYF; DNA: TGTGCCAGTAATACATTGCAACAGGGAAACATTCAGTACTTC; size: -; J: TRBJ2-4; V: TRBV19; D: -
CDR3: CASSFGGAMNEKLFF; DNA: TGTGCCAGCAGCTTCGGGGGGGCGATGAATGAAAAACTGTTTTTT; size: -; J: TRBJ1-4; V: TRBV5-6; D: -
CDR3: CASSLDVPGRYGYTF; DNA: TGTGCCAGCAGCTTAGATGTGCCGGGTCGGTATGGCTACACCTTC; size: few; J: TRBJ1-2; V: TRBV11-2; D: -
CDR3: CASSRVEPWLYF; DNA: TGTGCCAGCTCCCGGGTAGAGCCGTGGCTGTACTTC; size: -; J: TRBJ2-7; V: TRBV6-6; D: -